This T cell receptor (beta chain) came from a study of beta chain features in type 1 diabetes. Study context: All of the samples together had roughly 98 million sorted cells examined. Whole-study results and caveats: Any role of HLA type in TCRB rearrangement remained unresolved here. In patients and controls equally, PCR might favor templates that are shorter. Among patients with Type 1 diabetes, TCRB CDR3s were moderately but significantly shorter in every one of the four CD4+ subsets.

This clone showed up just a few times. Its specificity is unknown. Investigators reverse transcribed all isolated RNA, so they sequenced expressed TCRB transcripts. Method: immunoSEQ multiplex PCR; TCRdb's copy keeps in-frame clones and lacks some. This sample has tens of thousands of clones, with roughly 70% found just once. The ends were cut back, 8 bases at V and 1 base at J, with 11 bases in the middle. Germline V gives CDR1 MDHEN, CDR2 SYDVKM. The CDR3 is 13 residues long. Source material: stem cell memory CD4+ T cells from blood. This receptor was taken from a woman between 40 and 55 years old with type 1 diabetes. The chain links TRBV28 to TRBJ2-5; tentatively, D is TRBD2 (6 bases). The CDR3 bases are TGTGCCAGCGACACCGGGAGCCAAGAGACCCAGTACTTC. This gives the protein CASDTGSQETQYF.